Listed below are T cell receptor beta chains from one sample, sequenced in a study of T-cell memory formation after mild COVID-19. In TCRdb, the 5' RACE reads were re-called with MiXCR into one record per CDR3 protein. The data show hundreds of thousands of distinct CDR3 sequences, with roughly 18% seen just once and around an eighth held by the top ten. The specimen was PBMCs or a T cell subset sorted from them (not recorded which). All receptors derive from an adult woman who had mild COVID-19 (a few samples of this study predate the infection). Cell type and time point are not known. Each CDR3 is given with its conserved first and last residue. D genes are given only for firm matches. Size is stated for part of the rows, as once, few or many counts, or as a class when the clone is expanded.

TRBV7-9	15	.	.	TRBJ1-4	TGTGCCAGCAGCTCCCTGGGGGATCGTAATGAAAAACTGTTTTTT	CASSSLGDRNEKLFF
TRBV12-3/TRBV12-4	12	.	few	TRBJ1-2	TGTGCCAGCAGTTTGGCGTCAGTCGGCTACACCTTC	CASSLASVGYTF
TRBV11-2	14	TRBD2	.	TRBJ2-7	TGTGCCAGCAGGATGACTAGCGGGAGAAACGAGCAGTACTTC	CASRMTSGRNEQYF
TRBV9	15	.	few	TRBJ1-1	TGTGCCAGCAGCCCGACGGTGGGTTCGGCCACTGAAGCTTTCTTT	CASSPTVGSATEAFF
TRBV6-5	16	.	.	TRBJ2-1	TGTGCCAGCAGTTATTCGAGCGTGTTGGGGTACAATGAGCAGTTCTTC	CASSYSSVLGYNEQFF
TRBV24-1	14	.	few	TRBJ1-1	TGTGCCACCAGTGATACAGGGCCAGACACTGAAGCTTTCTTT	CATSDTGPDTEAFF
TRBV7-8	14	.	many	TRBJ1-4	TGTGCCAGCAGCTTAGCTGGGAGTGGTGAAAAACTGTTTTTT	CASSLAGSGEKLFF
TRBV7-9	16	.	.	TRBJ1-2	TGTGCCAGCAGCCGAATCCATGACAGGACCCACTATGGCTACACCTTC	CASSRIHDRTHYGYTF
TRBV6-1	13	.	.	TRBJ1-1	TGTGCCAGCAGTGTCGACCAGAACACTGAAGCTTTCTTT	CASSVDQNTEAFF
TRBV5-1	17	TRBD2	.	TRBJ2-1	TGCGCCAGCAGCCCTGGGGCTAGCGGGCCCCCCTACAATGAGCAGTTCTTC	CASSPGASGPPYNEQFF
TRBV7-9	17	TRBD1	few	TRBJ1-5	TGTGCCAGCAGCTCTACCGGGACAGGGGCCAATAGGCAGCCCCAGCATTTT	CASSSTGTGANRQPQHF
TRBV30	14	.	.	TRBJ2-3	TGTGCCTGGACAAACGGCGGGGCGCGAGATACGCAGTATTTT	CAWTNGGARDTQYF
TRBV20-1	14	TRBD1	few	TRBJ2-3	TGCAGTGCTACGGGACAGGGGAAGGCAGATACGCAGTATTTT	CSATGQGKADTQYF
TRBV4-2	18	TRBD2	many	TRBJ2-2	TGTGCCAGCAGCCACATTTGGCGGGAGGGCCTGGACACCGGGGAGCTGTTTTTT	CASSHIWREGLDTGELFF
TRBV6-5	14	.	.	TRBJ1-2	TGTGCCAGCAGTTTATGGGGGGGTGAAAATGGCTACACCTTC	CASSLWGGENGYTF
TRBV4-3	16	TRBD1	.	TRBJ2-1	TGCGCCAGCAGCCTCAACCGACAGGGGGCGTGGAATGAGCAGTTCTTC	CASSLNRQGAWNEQFF
TRBV4-2	15	.	few	TRBJ1-5	TGTGCCAGCAGCCGGGCGGGATCCGCAAATCAGCCCCAGCATTTT	CASSRAGSANQPQHF
TRBV4-1	14	.	.	TRBJ1-1	TGCGCCAGCAGCCCTAGAGTTATGAACACTGAAGCTTTCTTT	CASSPRVMNTEAFF
TRBV11-2	16	TRBD2	.	TRBJ2-2	TGTGCCAGCAGCCAGACTAGCGGGGGGGCCGGCGGGGAGCTGTTTTTT	CASSQTSGGAGGELFF
TRBV2	15	TRBD1	.	TRBJ1-1	TGTGCCATCTTAATACAGGGGGCGTTGGACACTGAAGCTTTCTTT	CAILIQGALDTEAFF
TRBV5-1	14	.	few	TRBJ2-2	TGCGCCAGCAGCTTCGGACAGACCACCGGGGAGCTGTTTTTT	CASSFGQTTGELFF
TRBV7-9	12	.	few	TRBJ2-1	TGTGCCAGCAGCTTCCAGGCGGGGGAGCAGTTCTTC	CASSFQAGEQFF
TRBV5-1	15	TRBD1	many	TRBJ2-7	TGCGCCAGCAGCTGGAGACAGGGGGCAAACTACGAGCAGTACTTC	CASSWRQGANYEQYF
TRBV12-3/TRBV12-4	15	TRBD1	.	TRBJ2-2	TGTGCCAGCAGGCGTGGGACAGGGTCTGCCGGGGAGCTGTTTTTT	CASRRGTGSAGELFF
TRBV5-5	15	TRBD1	few	TRBJ2-5	TGTGCCAGCAGCTTTGAACCGACAGGGCAGGTGACCCAGTACTTC	CASSFEPTGQVTQYF
TRBV30	14	.	.	TRBJ1-5	TGTGCCTGGAGTGTTGGGGGTGGCAATCAGCCCCAGCATTTT	CAWSVGGGNQPQHF
TRBV11-1	14	TRBD2	few	TRBJ2-7	TGTGCCAGCAGCCGGCTAGCGGAGACCTACGAGCAGTACTTC	CASSRLAETYEQYF
TRBV20-1	14	.	.	TRBJ2-2	TGCAGTGCTAGAGGGAGACTAGTTACCGGGGAGCTGTTTTTT	CSARGRLVTGELFF
TRBV4-2	16	.	.	TRBJ2-2	TGTGCCAGCAGCCAAGCCTCCTACCAGAACACCGGGGAGCTGTTTTTT	CASSQASYQNTGELFF
TRBV29-1	14	.	.	TRBJ2-3	TGCATCTCCATCCGGGCCCATGGGGCAGATACGCAGTATTTT	CISIRAHGADTQYF
TRBV7-9	12	.	few	TRBJ2-7	TGTGCCAGCAGCGAAGAGCCTTACGAGCAGTACTTC	CASSEEPYEQYF
TRBV7-9	13	.	.	TRBJ1-1	TGTGCCAGCAGCTCCACCAGCCCTCCTGAAGCTTTCTTT	CASSSTSPPEAFF
TRBV5-1	15	.	.	TRBJ2-7	TGCGCCAGCAGCGGGGCCCAGAGAGTACGGGGTGAGCAGTACTTC	CASSGAQRVRGEQYF
TRBV10-3	14	.	.	TRBJ2-7	TGTGCCATCAGTGGCCAGACAGCCAGATCCGAGCAGTACTTC	CAISGQTARSEQYF
TRBV25-1	18	.	few	TRBJ2-1	TGTGCCAGCATATCCCCTCGGGACGGGAGAGCCCCGTACAATGAGCAGTTCTTC	CASISPRDGRAPYNEQFF
TRBV7-2	17	.	many	TRBJ1-1	TGTGCCAGCAGCTTAGTCCCTACTAGATCGGGAGGCACTGAAGCTTTCTTT	CASSLVPTRSGGTEAFF
TRBV9	15	.	many	TRBJ2-2	TGTGCCAGCAGCGTAGGGGGGGTTAACACCGGGGAGCTGTTTTTT	CASSVGGVNTGELFF
TRBV29-1	16	TRBD1	once	TRBJ2-1	TGCAGAGTGGGGACAGGGGATACCTTTATTGGGAATGAGCAGTTCTTC	CRVGTGDTFIGNEQFF
TRBV28	15	TRBD1	many	TRBJ2-2	TGTGCCAGCAGTAGGGACAGGGTGAACACCGGGGAGCTGTTTTTT	CASSRDRVNTGELFF
TRBV6-5	13	.	.	TRBJ2-7	TGTGCCAGCAGGGATCCCGACGGGTACGAGCAGTACTTC	CASRDPDGYEQYF
TRBV4-3	13	.	.	TRBJ1-6	TGCGCCAGCAGCCAAGAGCCGGGGACACCCCTCCACTTT	CASSQEPGTPLHF
TRBV12-3/TRBV12-4	19	TRBD2	few	TRBJ2-1	TGTGCCAGCTGTTGGGTCGGACTAGCGGGAGGGGACTCCTACAATGAGCAGTTCTTC	CASCWVGLAGGDSYNEQFF
TRBV7-8	13	.	many	TRBJ1-2	TGTGCCAGCAGCTTCAGTACGGGCTATGGCTACACCTTC	CASSFSTGYGYTF
TRBV3-1	19	TRBD2	.	TRBJ2-1	TGTGCCAGCAGCCAAGATGGATCTGAGCGGGGGGTCCCACACGATGAGCAGTTCTTC	CASSQDGSERGVPHDEQFF
TRBV5-1	16	TRBD2	few	TRBJ2-7	TGCGCCAGCAGCCCCGGGACTAGCGGGCCGGGGTACGAGCAGTACTTC	CASSPGTSGPGYEQYF
TRBV20-1	12	.	few	TRBJ2-1	TGCAGTGCAGTCGCAACATACAATGAGCAGTTCTTC	CSAVATYNEQFF
TRBV12-3/TRBV12-4	13	.	few	TRBJ2-7	TGTGCCAGCAGTTTAGACCGGGAAGGCGAGCAGTACTTC	CASSLDREGEQYF
TRBV18	15	TRBD1	.	TRBJ1-2	TGTGCCAGCTCACCCGCAGGGGGCAGCGACTATGGCTACACCTTC	CASSPAGGSDYGYTF
TRBV7-9	15	TRBD2	.	TRBJ2-1	TGTGCCAGCAGCTTAGAGAGGACTAGGAATTATGAGCAGTTCTTC	CASSLERTRNYEQFF
TRBV12-3/TRBV12-4	15	.	many	TRBJ1-5	TGTGCCAGCAGTTCCTTAGGGTGGAGCAATCAGCCCCAGCATTTT	CASSSLGWSNQPQHF
TRBV9	13	TRBD1	.	TRBJ2-1	TGTGCCAGCAGCGCCACAGGGGTCAATGAGCAGTTCTTC	CASSATGVNEQFF
TRBV24-1	13	TRBD2	few	TRBJ2-7	TGTGCCACCAGTGCCGGGGGGGGTTACGAGCAGTACTTC	CATSAGGGYEQYF
TRBV27	15	.	.	TRBJ2-1	TGTGCCAGCAGTTTAGAGGAGGGCCGATTCAATGAGCAGTTCTTC	CASSLEEGRFNEQFF
TRBV13	13	.	.	TRBJ2-5	TGTGCCAGCAGCCCCCTCCAGGAAGAGACCCAGTACTTC	CASSPLQEETQYF
TRBV20-1	16	TRBD1	.	TRBJ2-1	TGCAGTGCCATCTCCACCGGGACAGGGCACATGGATGAGCAGTTCTTC	CSAISTGTGHMDEQFF